The next 17 T cell receptor beta chains were all read from a single sample in a study of blood T cells in healthy people across ages. Combining a sample-barcoded 5' primer with a J-beta primer mix, a second PCR ran for roughly 7 to 12 cycles. Using its own MiXCR run on the 5' RACE reads, TCRdb lists one record per CDR3 protein. The table shows around 1.5 million distinct CDR3 sequences, with about 43% occurring only once. Sequencing used blood. These receptors were obtained from a woman between 18 and 30 years old in good health.

There are a few counts of this clonotype. This chain joins TRBV12-3 or TRBV12-4 and TRBJ1-2; 7 nucleotides line up with TRBD1. Trimming removed 1 base from V and 8 bases from J; junction bases left unmatched: 4. CDR3 length equals 13 residues. The CDR3 DNA sequence: TGTGCCAGCAGTTTAGAAGACAGGGTGGGCTACACCTTC. Translated: CASSLEDRVGYTF.

This clonotype was counted a few times. The chain is built from TRBV20-1 and TRBJ2-7; no reliable D call. V dropped 0 bases and J dropped 0 bases, with 12 bases sitting between them. Germline CDR1 and CDR2: DFQATT and SNEGSKA (reference sequence). The CDR3 contains 15 residues. CDR3 in DNA: TGCAGTGCTAGAGAGTCGGGCCCGAGCTCCTACGAGCAGTACTTC. This translates into CSARESGPSSYEQYF.

The rearrangement uses TRBV2 and TRBJ2-3; D possibly corresponds to TRBD2 (6 bases). This CDR3 has 15 residues. CDR1 and CDR2 from the germline V gene are SNHLY and FYNNEI. Trimming shortened V by 0 bases and J by 4 bases, and 11 bases separated the two germline ends. The CDR3 bases are TGTGCCAGCAGTGAAGCGCTTTTAGCGGCAGATACGCAGTATTTT. The encoded protein is CASSEALLAADTQYF.

V and J are TRBV28 and TRBJ1-6; D gene uncertain. Germline CDR1 MDHEN, CDR2 SYDVKM. The CDR3 runs to 13 residues. Trimming pared 6 bases from V and 12 bases from J, leaving 15 bases between. CDR3 protein: CASSLDQVGPLHF. The DNA of the CDR3 is TGTGCCAGCAGCCTAGACCAGGTTGGACCCCTCCACTTT.

This clonotype was seen a few times. V gene TRBV6-2 or TRBV6-3 combines with J gene TRBJ2-1; no reliable D call. V was cut by 3 bases and J by 6 bases, with 12 bases left in between. Germline CDR1 and CDR2: MNHEY and SVGEGT. The CDR3 runs to 14 residues. Here the CDR3 DNA reads TGTGCCAGCAGTTATTCCGCTCGGATCAATGAGCAGTTCTTC. This translates into CASSYSARINEQFF.

This clonotype came up a few times. V gene TRBV7-2 combines with J gene TRBJ1-2; no clear D gene. CDR3 size: 14 residues. The V end lost 6 bases, the J end lost 4 bases, and 15 bases lay between the germline ends. Germline CDR1 is SGHTA and CDR2 is FQGNSA. The CDR3, as DNA: TGTGCCAGCAGTTCAACAGCGGGGTCCTATGGCTACACCTTC. It encodes CASSSTAGSYGYTF.

This clonotype was seen more than once but under ten times. This rearrangement joins TRBV4-2 to TRBJ2-1; 8 bases line up with TRBD2. The CDR3 loop spans 14 amino acids. The germline V gene has CDR1 LGHNA and CDR2 YNFKEQ. V gave up 0 bases and J gave up 11 bases; unmatched junction bases: 6. In nucleotides, the CDR3 is TGTGCCAGCAGCCAAGACGCTTTAGCGGGACAGCAGTTCTTC. Translation gives CASSQDALAGQQFF.

This chain uses TRBV25-1 with TRBJ1-2; no clear D gene. Germline V lookup: CDR1 MGHDK, CDR2 SYGVNS. The CDR3 is made up of 14 amino acids. Trimming left V 1 base short and J 4 bases short, with 10 bases between. CDR3 loop: CASSESMAIYGYTF. CDR3 bases: TGTGCCAGCAGTGAATCGATGGCTATCTATGGCTACACCTTC.

The chain joins TRBV24-1 to TRBJ1-5, with TRBD1 identical over 9 bases. Germline-derived CDR1 and CDR2 are KGHDR and SFDVKD. The V and J ends lost 3 bases and 5 bases, in that order; junction bases with no gene match: 4. CDR3 length equals 15 residues. CDR3 DNA sequence: TGTGCCACCAGTGATGGGACAGGGCCTGATCAGCCCCAGCATTTT. Protein product: CATSDGTGPDQPQHF.

This clonotype came up a few times. This chain connects TRBV4-1 to TRBJ2-2, with D uncertain. From germline, CDR1 is MGHRA and CDR2 YSYEKL. Trimming cost V 3 bases and J 6 bases, with 5 bases left between them. The CDR3 loop spans 12 amino acids. The CDR3 nucleotides read TGCGCCAGCAGCCATGCATCCGGGGAGCTGTTTTTT. The encoded protein is CASSHASGELFF.

This clonotype occurred a few times. This rearrangement joins TRBV12-3 or TRBV12-4 to TRBJ2-7; D not resolved. CDR3 length: 14 residues. V was trimmed by 2 bases and J by 0 bases, leaving 8 bases between them. CDR3 amino acids: CASSLWASSYEQYF. Written as DNA, the CDR3 is TGTGCCAGCAGTTTATGGGCCTCCTCCTACGAGCAGTACTTC.

The V call is TRBV2, the J call TRBJ1-5, with 9 bases aligning to TRBD1. Germline V gene sequence: CDR1 SNHLY, CDR2 FYNNEI. Unmatched junction bases numbered 8, after V lost 10 bases and J lost 1 base. The CDR3 runs to 15 residues. CDR3 residues: CANSGGQGSNQPQHF. The CDR3 DNA reads TGTGCCAACAGCGGCGGACAGGGGAGCAATCAGCCCCAGCATTTT.

This chain connects TRBV5-1 to TRBJ1-6; weak D call: TRBD1 (5 bases). Germline V gene data show CDR1 as SGHRS and CDR2 as YFSETQ. V was trimmed by 5 bases and J by 7 bases, leaving 10 bases between them. The CDR3 has 13 amino acids. The CDR3 DNA is TGCGCCAGCAGGCGGGACGAGAATTCACCCCTCCACTTT. Translated, it gives CASRRDENSPLHF.

The chain recombines TRBV7-2 with TRBJ1-2; no clear D gene. The CDR3 is made up of 17 amino acids. The germline V gene encodes CDR1 SGHTA and CDR2 FQGNSA. The ends were cut back, 5 bases at V and 6 bases at J, with 25 bases in the middle. In DNA form, the CDR3 reads TGTGCCAGCAGCCCCCAAGGACTCCCCGGAGGGAGGGATGGCTACACCTTC. Translation: CASSPQGLPGGRDGYTF.

In this sample, this clonotype turned up a few times. V is TRBV18 and J is TRBJ1-1; 8 bases match TRBD1. Germline CDR1 reads KGHSH; CDR2 reads LQKENI. The CDR3 is 14 amino acids. Trimming at V came to 5 bases and at J to 5 bases, leaving 7 bases not matched to a gene. CDR3 sequence: CASSATGERTEAFF. The CDR3 DNA sequence: TGTGCCAGCTCAGCGACAGGGGAGCGTACTGAAGCTTTCTTT.

The chain couples TRBV7-3 to TRBJ2-7; D is perhaps TRBD1 (5 bases). Germline values: CDR1 SGHTA, CDR2 FQGTGA. This CDR3 is 15 amino acids long. Trimming removed 1 base at V and 2 bases at J, with 12 bases between. This CDR3 reads CASSLKQGIAYEQYF. In DNA, the CDR3 is TGTGCCAGCAGCTTAAAGCAGGGTATCGCCTACGAGCAGTACTTC.

The chain carries TRBV6-6 and TRBJ2-3; the D gene is possibly TRBD2 (7 bases). The germline V and J ends were trimmed by 6 bases and 2 bases, with 12 bases remaining between them. The CDR3 loop spans 14 amino acids. Germline CDR1 is MNHNY and CDR2 is SVGAGI (reference sequence). The CDR3, as DNA: TGTGCCAGCAGAGAGGGGGGGAACACAGATACGCAGTATTTT. Translation: CASREGGNTDTQYF.